Following are 18 T cell receptor beta chains from one sample sequenced in a study of blood T cell repertoires in COVID-19. Only in-frame clones appear in the TCRdb table, and some are missing; sequencing was by immunoSEQ multiplex PCR. This sample has 250,000 to 300,000 clones, with approximately 88% found just once. The sequenced material came from peripheral blood. Receptors were obtained from a woman aged 25 to 39 who had recovered from COVID-19.

The V gene is TRBV9, the J gene TRBJ1-5, with D tentatively TRBD1 (5 bases). Germline V lookup: CDR1 SGDLS, CDR2 YYNGEE. V shed 7 bases and J shed 4 bases, with 15 bases lying between them. The CDR3 loop spans 14 amino acids. The CDR3 loop is CASGKDSTNQPQHF. CDR3 bases: TGTGCCAGCGGAAAAGACAGCACAAATCAGCCCCAGCATTTT.

The chain carries TRBV29-1 and TRBJ1-4; 7 nucleotides agree with TRBD1. The trim removed 5 bases at V and 0 bases at J, leaving 3 bases unmatched. The CDR3 runs 14 residues. Germline CDR1 SQVTM, CDR2 ANQGSEA. The CDR3 loop reads CSVLGTATNEKLFF. Written as DNA, the CDR3 is TGCAGCGTTCTTGGGACAGCAACTAATGAAAAACTGTTTTTT.

V and J are TRBV19 and TRBJ1-5, with 10 bases lining up with TRBD1. CDR3 length: 16 residues. V lost 4 bases, J lost 5 bases, and 8 bases stayed unmatched. Germline V gene data show CDR1 as LNHDA and CDR2 as SQIVND (reference sequence). CDR3: CASSRGTGALHQPQHF. The CDR3 region has the DNA TGTGCCAGTAGTAGGGGGACAGGGGCCTTGCATCAGCCCCAGCATTTT.

This chain connects TRBV2 to TRBJ1-1, with D unresolved. Between the trimmed V and J ends, which lost 5 bases and 1 base, there was a span of 5 bases. Germline V gives CDR1 SNHLY, CDR2 FYNNEI. The CDR3 loop spans 12 amino acids. Here the CDR3 reads CASSYRNTEAFF. Written as DNA, the CDR3 is TGTGCCAGCAGTTACAGGAACACTGAAGCTTTCTTT.

The chain recombines TRBV10-1 with TRBJ2-3; D remains ambiguous. The ends were cut back, 0 bases at V and 0 bases at J, with 16 bases in the middle. Per germline, CDR1 WNHNN and CDR2 SYGVQD (reference sequence). The length of the CDR3 is 18 residues. Here the CDR3 reads CASSESIVFSRSTDTQYF. The CDR3 DNA is TGCGCCAGCAGTGAGTCGATAGTGTTTAGTCGTAGCACAGATACGCAGTATTTT.

This clone appeared a single time. The chain carries TRBV28 and TRBJ2-1; 7 nucleotides match TRBD2. The V gene's germline CDR1 is MDHEN and CDR2 SYDVKM. After removal of 6 bases from V and 15 bases from J, the junction contained 8 bases not matched to a gene. CDR3 length equals 11 residues. CDR3 sequence: CASSPGGFVFF. CDR3 DNA: TGTGCCAGCAGCCCCGGGGGGTTCGTGTTCTTC.

The J gene is TRBJ2-5, the V gene TRBV24-1; a possible D gene is TRBD2 (7 bases). V was trimmed by 3 bases and J by 5 bases, leaving 15 bases between them. Germline CDR1 reads KGHDR; CDR2 reads SFDVKD. The CDR3 has 15 amino acids. The CDR3 is CATSDPRGRGETQYF. In DNA, the CDR3 is TGTGCCACCAGTGATCCTCGGGGGAGGGGGGAGACCCAGTACTTC.

The chain links TRBV2 to TRBJ1-6, with TRBD1 identical over 7 bases. Per the germline V gene, CDR1 is SNHLY and CDR2 is FYNNEI. The J segment lost 3 bases and the V segment lost 5 bases, leaving 1 base of the junction unmatched. CDR3 size: 14 residues. CDR3: CASSYRGYNSPLHF. Here the CDR3 DNA reads TGTGCCAGCAGTTACAGGGGCTATAATTCACCCCTCCACTTT. The variable domain in full, completed from reference TRBV2 and TRBJ1-6, reads EPEVTQTPSHQVTQMGQEVILRCVPISNHLYFYWYRQILGQKVEFLVSFYNNEISEKSEIFDDQFSVERPDGSNFTLKIRSTKLEDSAMYFCASSYRGYNSPLHFGNGTRLTVT.

V usage is TRBV19 and J usage is TRBJ1-2; TRBD1 might be the D (6 bases). There are 17 residues in the CDR3. Germline V lookup: CDR1 LNHDA, CDR2 SQIVND (reference sequence). With 8 bases removed from V and 4 bases from J, the gap between germline ends came to 26 bases. The CDR3 region is CASLTPVLGAESYGYTF. Here the CDR3 DNA reads TGTGCCAGTCTTACACCTGTTTTGGGGGCAGAAAGCTATGGCTACACCTTC. Together with reference TRBV19 and TRBJ1-2, the CDR3 gives the full variable domain: DGGITQSPKYLFRKEGQNVTLSCEQNLNHDAMYWYRQDPGQGLRLIYYSQIVNDFQKGDIAEGYSVSREKKESFPLTVTSAQKNPTAFYLCASLTPVLGAESYGYTFGSGTRLTVV.

This clone appeared a single time. The J gene is TRBJ2-5, the V gene TRBV6-6, with D perhaps matching TRBD2 (5 bases). The CDR3 runs 12 residues. V lost 5 bases and J lost 8, with 12 bases in between. Per the germline V gene, CDR1 is MNHNY and CDR2 is SVGAGI (reference sequence). DNA for the CDR3: TGTGCCAGCAGTACTACACGGGGTACCCAGTACTTC. This gives the protein CASSTTRGTQYF.

The gene calls are TRBV29-1 and TRBJ2-3; D perhaps matches TRBD1 (5 bases). V dropped 1 base and J dropped 4 bases, with 9 bases sitting between them. The CDR3 has 13 residues. Germline loops: CDR1 SQVTM, CDR2 ANQGSEA. In nucleotides, the CDR3 is TGCAGCGTTGAAGGGGGCCGGGCAGATACGCAGTATTTT. It translates to CSVEGGRADTQYF.

The V call is TRBV5-4, the J call TRBJ2-7; tentatively, D is TRBD2 (6 bases). From germline, CDR1 is SGHNT and CDR2 YYREEE (reference sequence). This CDR3 spans 13 amino acids. V lost 4 bases, J lost 2 bases, and 10 bases lay in between. CDR3 DNA: TGTGCCAGCAGCAAGGAGGGGACCTACGAGCAGTACTTC. It specifies CASSKEGTYEQYF.

V and J are TRBV4-1 and TRBJ2-7; weak D call: TRBD2 (6 bases). Between the trimmed V and J ends, which lost 6 bases and 0 bases, there was a span of 18 bases. CDR3 length equals 16 residues. CDR1 is MGHRA and CDR2 is YSYEKL in the germline V gene. For the CDR3, the DNA is TGCGCCAGCAGTCCGTTGGGGCGGGGCCCCTCCTACGAGCAGTACTTC. Translated, it gives CASSPLGRGPSYEQYF.

The gene calls are TRBV7-2 and TRBJ1-3; D might be TRBD1 (5 bases). This CDR3 region has 17 residues. The germline V gene encodes CDR1 SGHTA and CDR2 FQGNSA. Trimming took off 2 bases at V and 0 bases at J, with 14 bases between the two ends. The CDR3 region has the DNA TGTGCCAGCAGCTTAATGGCAGGGAGGTACTCTGGAAACACCATATATTTT. Its protein is CASSLMAGRYSGNTIYF. The full variable domain, with the rest looked up from reference TRBV7-2 and TRBJ1-3, is GAGVSQSPSNKVTEKGKDVELRCDPISGHTALYWYRQSLGQGLEFLIYFQGNSAPDKSGLPSDRFSAERTGGSVSTLTIQRTQQEDSAVYLCASSLMAGRYSGNTIYFGEGSWLTVV.

CDR3 residues: CASTLDSGYTF. The CDR3 DNA is TGCGCCAGCACCCTAGACTCTGGCTACACCTTC. The rearrangement joins TRBV5-1 to TRBJ1-2, with no clear D. The CDR3 is made up of 11 amino acids. V gave up 6 bases and J gave up 7 bases, with 10 bases separating them. Per the germline V gene, CDR1 is SGHRS and CDR2 is YFSETQ.

With respect to this clone: The same CDR3 is also encoded by other DNA sequences in this sample. The rearrangement joins TRBV9 to TRBJ2-3; 13 bases line up with TRBD2. V lost 0 bases and J lost 4; bases outside the gene matches: 2. Germline CDR1 reads SGDLS; CDR2 reads YYNGEE. This CDR3 contains 16 residues. The CDR3, as DNA: TGTGCCAGCAGCGTAGGACTAGCGGGGGGCTCAGATACGCAGTATTTT. Its protein product is CASSVGLAGGSDTQYF.

The rearrangement joins TRBV12-3 or TRBV12-4 to TRBJ1-5; 7 bases fit TRBD1. With V trimmed by 5 bases and J by 7 bases, 5 bases remained unmatched. The CDR3 length is 13 residues. The CDR3 is CASSTGEKQPQHF. The CDR3 region has the DNA TGTGCCAGCAGTACAGGGGAGAAACAGCCCCAGCATTTT.

This clone occurred once. The chain is built from TRBV28 and TRBJ1-1, with D tentatively TRBD1 (5 bases). The CDR3 is 14 amino acids. Germline V gene sequence: CDR1 MDHEN, CDR2 SYDVKM. V lost 7 bases and J 1 base, leaving 13 bases between the germline ends. CDR3 region: CASTNGGRNTEAFF. The CDR3 DNA follows: TGTGCCAGCACTAACGGGGGGAGGAACACTGAAGCTTTCTTT. The full variable domain, its missing parts supplied by reference TRBV28 and TRBJ1-1, is DVKVTQSSRYLVKRTGEKVFLECVQDMDHENMFWYRQDPGLGLRLIYFSYDVKMKEKGDIPEGYSVSREKKERFSLILESASTNQTSMYLCASTNGGRNTEAFFGQGTRLTVV.